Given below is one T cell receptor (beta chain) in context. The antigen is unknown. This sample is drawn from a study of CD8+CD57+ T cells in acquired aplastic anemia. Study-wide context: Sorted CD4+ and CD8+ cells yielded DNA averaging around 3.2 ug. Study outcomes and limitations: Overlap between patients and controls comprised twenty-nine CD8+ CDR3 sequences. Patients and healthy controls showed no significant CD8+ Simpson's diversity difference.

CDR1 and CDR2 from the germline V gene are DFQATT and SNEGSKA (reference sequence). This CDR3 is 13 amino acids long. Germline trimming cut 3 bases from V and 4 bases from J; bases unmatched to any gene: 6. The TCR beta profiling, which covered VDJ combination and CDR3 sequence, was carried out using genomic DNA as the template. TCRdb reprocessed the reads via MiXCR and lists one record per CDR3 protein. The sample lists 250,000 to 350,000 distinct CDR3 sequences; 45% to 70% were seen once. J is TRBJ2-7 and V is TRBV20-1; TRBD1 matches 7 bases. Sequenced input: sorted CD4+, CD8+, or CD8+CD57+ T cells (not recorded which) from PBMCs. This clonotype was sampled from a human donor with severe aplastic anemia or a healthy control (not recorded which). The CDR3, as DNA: TGCAGTGCTAGGACAGGGTGGGGGTACGAGCAGTACTTC. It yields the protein CSARTGWGYEQYF.